These T cell receptor beta chains were read from a single sample in a study of post-analysis software for immune sequencing data. MiXCR, run by TCRdb on the PCR reads, gives a single entry per CDR3 protein. The sample lists hundreds of thousands of distinct CDR3 sequences; 25% to 30% were seen once. The sample consisted of blood. The receptors originated from a girl between 5 and 17 years old with multiple sclerosis. The CDR3 runs from the conserved cysteine through the conserved F or W. The order of the fields is CDR3 length, D gene, V gene, clone size, J gene, CDR3 protein, CDR3 DNA. A D gene is named only where the DNA matches it firmly. The listing skips clone size in some rows; elsewhere it reads once, few, many or a size class.

19,TRBD2,TRBV28,NA,TRBJ2-1,CASSTRTSGRKGPINEQFF,TGTGCCAGCAGTACTAGGACTAGCGGGAGAAAGGGGCCCATCAATGAGCAGTTCTTC
13,NA,TRBV7-7,NA,TRBJ2-2,CASRPTGAGELFF,TGTGCTAGCAGACCGACAGGCGCCGGGGAGCTGTTTTTT
16,NA,TRBV7-9,few,TRBJ2-3,CASSLSRSSSTDTQYF,TGTGCCAGCAGCTTAAGTAGGTCCTCTAGCACAGATACGCAGTATTTT
15,NA,TRBV7-2,NA,TRBJ2-4,CASSLEVDWKNIQYF,TGTGCCAGCAGCTTAGAGGTGGACTGGAAAAACATTCAGTACTTC
13,NA,TRBV6-6,NA,TRBJ2-7,CASTLGRSTKQYF,TGTGCCAGCACCTTGGGACGGAGTACGAAGCAGTACTTC
14,NA,TRBV11-2,NA,TRBJ2-7,CASSLGASYYEQYF,TGTGCCAGCAGCTTGGGCGCTTCCTACTACGAGCAGTACTTC
16,NA,TRBV12-3/TRBV12-4,few,TRBJ2-1,CASSPRGLSSYNEQFF,TGTGCCAGCAGTCCCAGGGGATTGAGCTCCTACAATGAGCAGTTCTTC
11,NA,TRBV12-3/TRBV12-4,many,TRBJ2-5,CASSSAETQYF,TGTGCCAGCAGTTCCGCGGAGACCCAGTACTTC
15,TRBD2,TRBV7-2,few,TRBJ2-7,CASSPREALSYEQYF,TGTGCCAGCAGCCCCCGGGAGGCCCTCTCCTACGAGCAGTACTTC
18,TRBD2,TRBV7-2,few,TRBJ2-3,CTSSLDRTSGGRTDTQYF,TGTACCAGCAGCTTAGACCGGACTAGCGGGGGACGCACAGATACGCAGTATTTT
14,NA,TRBV20-1,few,TRBJ2-3,CSAEIGDTTDTQYF,TGCAGTGCCGAAATCGGGGACACCACAGATACGCAGTATTTT
13,NA,TRBV24-1,NA,TRBJ2-1,CATSDFLYNEQFF,TGTGCCACCAGTGATTTTCTCTACAATGAGCAGTTCTTC
13,NA,TRBV5-1,once,TRBJ2-3,CASTGTPSDAQYF,TGCGCCAGCACCGGGACTCCATCAGATGCGCAGTATTTT
16,TRBD2,TRBV6-2/TRBV6-3,NA,TRBJ2-3,CASRPWTSGVTDTQYF,TGTGCCAGCAGACCGTGGACTAGCGGGGTCACAGATACGCAGTATTTT
13,NA,TRBV7-9,once,TRBJ2-3,CASSLGLSDTQYF,TGTGCCAGCAGCTTAGGCTTATCAGATACGCAGTATTTT
16,TRBD2,TRBV20-1,few,TRBJ2-7,CSARQMGLAGYYEQYF,TGCAGTGCTAGACAGATGGGACTAGCGGGATACTACGAGCAGTACTTC
14,TRBD1,TRBV9,NA,TRBJ1-1,CASSVIQGANEAFF,TGTGCCAGCAGCGTAATTCAGGGGGCTAATGAAGCTTTCTTT
13,NA,TRBV10-2,few,TRBJ1-5,CASRAGQNQPQHF,TGCGCCAGCAGGGCGGGTCAAAATCAGCCCCAGCATTTT
13,NA,TRBV12-5,NA,TRBJ2-2,CASGQGHTGELFF,TGTGCTAGTGGTCAAGGGCACACCGGGGAGCTGTTTTTT
13,NA,TRBV25-1,NA,TRBJ1-1,CASSVTGARGAFF,TGTGCCAGCAGTGTCACGGGGGCCCGGGGAGCTTTCTTT
13,NA,TRBV3-1,NA,TRBJ2-5,CASSEDSRETQYF,TGTGCCAGCAGCGAAGACAGTAGAGAGACCCAGTACTTC
11,NA,TRBV5-1,NA,TRBJ2-5,CASAGEETQYF,TGCGCCAGCGCAGGGGAAGAGACCCAGTACTTC